Listed below are T cell receptor beta chains from one sample, sequenced in a study of shared clonotypes between healthy human individuals. Some clones are missing from TCRdb's copy, which holds only in-frame ones; the method was immunoSEQ multiplex PCR. Of some 1,900,000 clones detected, about 95% appear once; the ten largest clones hold roughly 1%. Specimen: naive CD8+ T cells sorted from blood. The receptors originated from a man aged 18-30 years in good health. Each CDR3 is given with its conserved first and last residue. The D gene is left open where the match is weak. The listing skips clone size in some rows; elsewhere it reads once, few, many or a size class.

abundance	v_gene	len	d_gene	j_gene	CDR3nt	CDR3aa
.	TRBV6-6	15	.	TRBJ1-1	TGTGCCAGCAGTTCCATTTTAGTCGGGAACACTGAAGCTTTCTTT	CASSSILVGNTEAFF
once	TRBV28	13	TRBD1	TRBJ2-7	TGTGCCAGCACGGGGACAGGGGAAGGCGAGCAGTACTTC	CASTGTGEGEQYF
.	TRBV4-1	17	TRBD1	TRBJ2-1	TGCGCCAGCAGCCAGGGGACCGGGACAGGGGCCGACAATGAGCAGTTCTTC	CASSQGTGTGADNEQFF
.	TRBV4-3	15	.	TRBJ2-7	TGCGCCAGCAGCCAATTTCGGGCAGGAGGTTACGAGCAGTACTTC	CASSQFRAGGYEQYF
.	TRBV2	17	TRBD2	TRBJ2-3	TGTGCCAGCAGTGCCTTAGGGGAGGGACTCAATGGTATAACGCAGTATTTT	CASSALGEGLNGITQYF
.	TRBV15	15	.	TRBJ1-3	TGTGCCACCAGCAGAGTCGGGGACCCTGGAAACACCATATATTTT	CATSRVGDPGNTIYF
.	TRBV7-9	13	.	TRBJ2-3	TGTGCCAGCAAGCATTATAGCACAGATACGCAGTATTTT	CASKHYSTDTQYF
.	TRBV4-1	16	.	TRBJ1-5	TGCGCCAGCAGCCAAGGGATTGGGGTCCTCAATCAGCCCCAGCATTTT	CASSQGIGVLNQPQHF
.	TRBV6-5	15	TRBD1	TRBJ2-3	TGTGCCAGCCATAGGACAGGGGGGATCACAGATACGCAGTATTTT	CASHRTGGITDTQYF
.	TRBV5-4	16	TRBD1	TRBJ1-2	TGTGCCAGCAGCTTGGGGGGACAGGGAGGTAGCTATGGCTACACCTTC	CASSLGGQGGSYGYTF
.	TRBV29-1	13	.	TRBJ2-5	TGCAGCGTTGGGCCGGAGGTTCAAGAGACCCAGTACTTC	CSVGPEVQETQYF
.	TRBV11-2	13	.	TRBJ2-1	TGTGCCAGCAGCTATGACAGTGGCAATGAGCAGTTCTTC	CASSYDSGNEQFF
.	TRBV19	15	.	TRBJ2-7	TGTGCCAGTAGTTGGCGTCAGGAACAGAAATACGAGCAGTACTTC	CASSWRQEQKYEQYF
.	TRBV2	16	.	TRBJ2-7	TGTGCCAGCAGTGAAAATTGGCCCCGGGGGGCTTACGAGCAGTACTTC	CASSENWPRGAYEQYF
.	TRBV6-1	13	.	TRBJ1-1	TGTGCCAGTATTGGAGGGTGGAACACTGAAGCTTTCTTT	CASIGGWNTEAFF
once	TRBV19	11	.	TRBJ1-2	TGTGCCAGTAGCCCAGGATATGGCTACACCTTC	CASSPGYGYTF
.	TRBV11-2	13	.	TRBJ1-1	TGTGCCAGCAGCTTAGGGGGGCAGATTGAAGCTTTCTTT	CASSLGGQIEAFF
.	TRBV13	14	TRBD2	TRBJ2-7	TGTGCCAGCAGCTACCGACTAGCGGGGGTTGAGCAGTACTTC	CASSYRLAGVEQYF
.	TRBV2	15	.	TRBJ2-7	TGTGCCAGCAGTGAAGCCGCAGGAAGCTCCTACGAGCAGTACTTC	CASSEAAGSSYEQYF
.	TRBV14	13	.	TRBJ2-2	TGTGCCAGCAGCTTGGGAGACACCGGGGAGCTGTTTTTT	CASSLGDTGELFF
.	TRBV6-1	13	.	TRBJ1-1	TGTGCCAGCAGTGAATTTGGGGACCTGGGTGCTTTCTTT	CASSEFGDLGAFF
.	TRBV2	15	TRBD1	TRBJ2-7	TGTGCCAGCAGTGGCGGACAGGAGAGCTCCTACGAGCAGTACTTC	CASSGGQESSYEQYF
.	TRBV10-2	15	.	TRBJ2-1	TGCGCCAGCAGTGAAGGCGGGACCCAGGTCTATGAGCAGTTCTTC	CASSEGGTQVYEQFF
.	TRBV27	13	.	TRBJ2-7	TGTGCCAGCAGTTTCGGGCCGACCTACGAGCAGTACTTC	CASSFGPTYEQYF
.	TRBV28	15	.	TRBJ2-7	TGTGCCAGCAGTTTGAACCCCGGCACTAGTTACGAGCAGTACTTC	CASSLNPGTSYEQYF
.	TRBV5-4	13	.	TRBJ2-7	TGTGCCAGCAGCTTGGCCGACGGCTACGAGCAGTACTTC	CASSLADGYEQYF
.	TRBV4-1	14	.	TRBJ2-7	TGCGCCAGCAGCCAAGAATGGGAGTCCTACGAGCAGTACTTC	CASSQEWESYEQYF
.	TRBV5-1	14	.	TRBJ2-7	TGCGCCAGCAGCTTCAGCACCCAATCCTACGAGCAGTACTTC	CASSFSTQSYEQYF
.	TRBV27	13	.	TRBJ2-7	TGTGCCAGCAGCCCTGGACAAGCCTACGAGCAGTACTTC	CASSPGQAYEQYF
.	TRBV29-1	12	.	TRBJ2-2	TGCAGCGTCCCGGAGGACACCGGGGAGCTGTTTTTT	CSVPEDTGELFF
.	TRBV11-2	12	.	TRBJ1-1	TGTGCCAGCGTTGGTGGAAGGCCCGAAGCTTTCTTT	CASVGGRPEAFF
.	TRBV13	14	.	TRBJ1-2	TGTGCCAGCACCCAAGGAGGGTCTTACTATGGCTACACCTTC	CASTQGGSYYGYTF
.	TRBV11-2	14	.	TRBJ1-2	TGTGCCAGCAGCTTCGTGGGCATAAACTATGGCTACACCTTC	CASSFVGINYGYTF
.	TRBV4-1	20	.	TRBJ1-4	TGCGCCAGCAGCCACCAACAACTTCTCTCCCCCATGCGGACTAATGAACAACTGTTTTTT	CASSHQQLLSPMRTNEQLFF
.	TRBV9	15	.	TRBJ2-1	TGTGCCAGCAGCGCAGCCCCGAGTAGCGGCTATGAGCAGTTCTTC	CASSAAPSSGYEQFF
.	TRBV5-1	12	.	TRBJ1-1	TGCGCCAGCAGCTTGGAAGGCACTGAAGCTTTCTTT	CASSLEGTEAFF
once	TRBV9	15	.	TRBJ2-7	TGTGCCAGCAGCGTATCAGGGGCTAGCTCCTACGAGCAGTACTTC	CASSVSGASSYEQYF
.	TRBV10-3	14	.	TRBJ1-2	TGTGCCATCAGTGAGCAGACGGGCAACTATGGCTACACCTTC	CAISEQTGNYGYTF
.	TRBV10-1	10	.	TRBJ2-5	TGCGCCAAGAGGGAGGAGACCCAGTACTTC	CAKREETQYF
.	TRBV27	14	.	TRBJ1-2	TGTGCCAGCAGTTTTTTTCCAGCTAACTATGGCTACACCTTC	CASSFFPANYGYTF
.	TRBV13	15	TRBD1	TRBJ1-2	TGTGCCAGCAGCTTAGCCCTACAGGGGGGGGATGGCTACACCTTC	CASSLALQGGDGYTF
.	TRBV7-9	17	TRBD2	TRBJ2-5	TGTGCCAGCAGCCCACCCGTGTGGCGGGAGGGCCAAGAGACCCAGTACTTC	CASSPPVWREGQETQYF
.	TRBV5-6	14	.	TRBJ2-5	TGTGCCAGCAGCTTGGAGCAGGACCAAGAGACCCAGTACTTC	CASSLEQDQETQYF
.	TRBV19	15	TRBD2	TRBJ2-3	TGTGCCAGTAGTATAGGGGGACTAGTGGCAGATACGCAGTATTTT	CASSIGGLVADTQYF
.	TRBV7-6	14	.	TRBJ2-7	TGTGCCAGCAGTCTAGGCTTCGGGGACTACGAGCAGTACTTC	CASSLGFGDYEQYF
once	TRBV6-5	14	TRBD2	TRBJ2-1	TGTGCCAGCAGTCAATTAGCGGGAGACAATGAGCAGTTCTTC	CASSQLAGDNEQFF
.	TRBV14	16	.	TRBJ2-7	TGTGCCAGCAGCCAGATCTACACATCTCAGGGTCGAGAGCAGTACTTC	CASSQIYTSQGREQYF
.	TRBV7-9	16	.	TRBJ1-6	TGTGCCAGCAGCCCGACGACAGACCTCTATAATTCACCCCTCCACTTT	CASSPTTDLYNSPLHF
.	TRBV28	14	.	TRBJ2-3	TGTGCCAGCAGTTTAACTGGGCTTGGAGATACGCAGTATTTT	CASSLTGLGDTQYF
.	TRBV7-9	13	.	TRBJ2-5	TGTGCCAGCAGCCGGGACATCGAAGAGACCCAGTACTTC	CASSRDIEETQYF
.	TRBV7-6	15	TRBD1	TRBJ1-1	TGTGCCAGCAGCTTAGACACAGGGGCGGACACTGAAGCTTTCTTT	CASSLDTGADTEAFF